Below are 32 T cell receptor beta chains sequenced from a single sample in a study of CD8+ T cells in alopecia areata (dated by TCRdb to about 2018). Taken with the paper, the label for time point translates to: 4 weeks on oral tofacitinib. The treatment or condition label, read with the paper, signifies: oral pan-JAK inhibitor, 5-10 mg twice daily. Library construction relied on the immunoSEQ multiplex PCR assay. To provide template for TCR sequencing, every sample had RNA extracted and reverse transcribed into cDNA. TCRdb carries this immuneACCESS record with in-frame sequences only. Its versions omit some clonotypes, under half of them owing to an unresolved V gene in the studies checked, with the rest unexplained. The sample records roughly 190,000 clones, 55% to 70% of which are singletons. Together, the top ten hold about 0.69% of the sample. The sample was CD4+ T cells sorted from blood, taken at week 4, from a patient treated with tofacitinib. The source of these receptors is a human donor with alopecia areata.

The V call is TRBV30, the J call TRBJ1-5, with 7 nucleotides matching TRBD1. V lost 5 bases to trimming and J lost 4 bases; unmatched junction nucleotides: 8. Germline V gene data show CDR1 as GTSNPN and CDR2 as SVGIG (reference sequence). This CDR3 spans 14 amino acids. CDR3 sequence reads: CAWSLGTENQPQHF. Here the CDR3 DNA reads TGTGCCTGGTCACTCGGGACAGAAAATCAGCCCCAGCATTTT.

This clone was observed a handful of times. J is TRBJ2-3 and V is TRBV5-1, with D possibly matching TRBD1 (5 bases). The germline gives CDR1 SGHRS, CDR2 YFSETQ. V gave up 0 bases and J gave up 2 bases, with 7 bases separating them. The CDR3 sequence is 14 residues long. This chain's CDR3 is CASSLEGDTDTQYF. The CDR3 bases are TGCGCCAGCAGCTTGGAAGGGGACACAGATACGCAGTATTTT.

This chain uses TRBV29-1 with TRBJ2-5; D may be TRBD1 or TRBD2 (5 bases each). V dropped 3 bases and J dropped 6 bases, with 20 bases sitting between them. Germline assignment: CDR1 SQVTM and CDR2 ANQGSEA. This CDR3 has 15 amino acids. CDR3 sequence (DNA): TGCAGCGTTGACAGTCCGGGGCAAAGTAGGAAGACCCAGTACTTC. This gives the protein CSVDSPGQSRKTQYF.

In its sample, this clone was seen a few times. The chain carries TRBV11-2 and TRBJ2-5, with D possibly matching TRBD1 (5 bases). The CDR3 is made up of 15 amino acids. Looked up from germline, CDR1 is SGHAT and CDR2 is FQNNGV. V shed 1 base and J shed 4 bases, with 13 bases lying between them. The CDR3: CASSLVVREGETQYF. Here the CDR3 DNA reads TGTGCCAGCAGCTTAGTGGTCAGGGAAGGAGAGACCCAGTACTTC.

V gene TRBV2 combines with J gene TRBJ2-1; D possibly corresponds to TRBD1 (6 bases). The V and J ends lost 10 bases and 4 bases respectively, with 17 bases between them. The CDR3 contains 14 residues. From germline, CDR1 is SNHLY and CDR2 FYNNEI. The CDR3 region has the DNA TGTGCCATTAAACAGGGCCGGGAATACAATGAGCAGTTCTTC. Translated: CAIKQGREYNEQFF. The variable domain in full, completed from reference TRBV2 and TRBJ2-1, reads EPEVTQTPSHQVTQMGQEVILRCVPISNHLYFYWYRQILGQKVEFLVSFYNNEISEKSEIFDDQFSVERPDGSNFTLKIRSTKLEDSAMYFCAIKQGREYNEQFFGPGTRLTVL.

The gene calls are TRBV29-1 and TRBJ2-3; D is possibly TRBD1 (6 bases). This CDR3 is built from 12 residues. Germline values: CDR1 SQVTM, CDR2 ANQGSEA. With 6 bases removed from V and 1 base from J, the gap between germline ends came to 8 bases. CDR3 sequence: CSVAGGTDTQYF. CDR3 DNA sequence: TGCAGCGTCGCAGGGGGCACAGATACGCAGTATTTT.

Of note for this clone: Germline and junction disagree at one end, which may indicate a read error. The chain uses TRBV7-7 and TRBJ2-5; 8 bases are a match to TRBD2. The CDR3 covers 11 residues. Germline CDR1 and CDR2: SSHAT and FNYEAQ (reference sequence). CDR3 in amino acids: CASRAGESQYF. The CDR3 DNA follows: TGTGCTAGCAGAGCGGGAGAGTCCCAGTACTTC.

In this sample, this clone turned up a few times. The rearrangement uses TRBV2 and TRBJ2-1; D call uncertain. The germline V and J ends were trimmed by 2 bases and 10 bases, with 9 bases remaining between them. Germline CDR1 is SNHLY and CDR2 is FYNNEI. The length of the CDR3 is 12 residues. In DNA, the CDR3 is TGTGCCAGCAGTGAATTAGATGCGGAGCAGTTCTTC. Its translation: CASSELDAEQFF. The variable domain in full, completed from reference TRBV2 and TRBJ2-1, reads EPEVTQTPSHQVTQMGQEVILRCVPISNHLYFYWYRQILGQKVEFLVSFYNNEISEKSEIFDDQFSVERPDGSNFTLKIRSTKLEDSAMYFCASSELDAEQFFGPGTRLTVL.

The V call is TRBV30, the J call TRBJ2-1; D possibly corresponds to TRBD1 (6 bases). Trimming cost V 3 bases and J 10 bases, with 16 bases left between them. This CDR3 contains 13 residues. The germline V gene encodes CDR1 GTSNPN and CDR2 SVGIG (reference sequence). CDR3 sequence reads: CAWSPPGVGEQFF. In nucleotides, the CDR3 is TGTGCCTGGAGCCCCCCAGGGGTTGGAGAGCAGTTCTTC.

This chain links TRBV29-1 with TRBJ1-5; 7 nucleotides align to TRBD1. This CDR3 is 14 amino acids long. The germline gives CDR1 SQVTM, CDR2 ANQGSEA. V lost 4 bases and J lost 5; bases outside the gene matches: 8. CDR3 sequence: CSVVLGTGDQPQHF. CDR3 in DNA: TGCAGCGTTGTCCTAGGAACAGGGGATCAGCCCCAGCATTTT.

This clone occurred once. V gene TRBV6-5 combines with J gene TRBJ2-3; D is unresolved. The germline gives CDR1 MNHEY, CDR2 SVGAGI. Deletions cut 8 bases from V and 2 bases from J, with 11 bases between. The CDR3 contains 13 residues. The CDR3 spells CASLDRITDTQYF. CDR3 bases: TGTGCCAGCCTCGATCGGATCACAGATACGCAGTATTTT.

The chain combines TRBV29-1 with TRBJ2-7, with 8 bases matching TRBD1. The V gene end was trimmed by 7 bases and the J gene end by 3 bases; junction bases not matched to a gene: 11. CDR1 is SQVTM, CDR2 ANQGSEA, per germline. The CDR3 spans 14 residues. CDR3 sequence (DNA): TGCAGCGCCATGAAAGGGACAGGAGGCTACGAGCAGTACTTC. This encodes CSAMKGTGGYEQYF.

This chain joins TRBV4-2 and TRBJ1-2, with unresolved D. The germline CDR1 and CDR2 sequences are LGHNA and YNFKEQ. The CDR3 length is 16 residues. Between the trimmed V and J ends, which lost 2 bases and 8 bases, there was a span of 21 bases. As DNA, the CDR3 is TGTGCCAGCAGCCAATCGATAATCGGCGGATCACGGGGCTACACCTTC. It encodes CASSQSIIGGSRGYTF.

The rearrangement links TRBV11-1 to TRBJ1-1; D is ambiguous. Germline V gene lookup returns CDR1 SGHAT and CDR2 FQDESV (reference sequence). Trimming left V 3 bases short and J 1 base short, with 6 bases between. The CDR3 contains 13 residues. The CDR3 here is CASSLGRNTEAFF. In nucleotides, the CDR3 is TGTGCCAGCAGCTTGGGCAGGAACACTGAAGCTTTCTTT.

V gene TRBV10-3 combines with J gene TRBJ2-1, with TRBD2 identical over 8 bases. V lost 0 bases to trimming and J lost 6 bases; unmatched junction nucleotides: 1. The germline V gene has CDR1 ENHRY and CDR2 SYGVKD. This CDR3 comprises 14 residues. The CDR3 sequence: CAISESGGVNEQFF. The CDR3 nucleotides are TGTGCCATCAGTGAGTCCGGGGGGGTCAATGAGCAGTTCTTC.

The chain has TRBV7-9 and TRBJ2-3, with D perhaps matching TRBD2 (5 bases). CDR3 length: 14 residues. The germline V and J ends were trimmed by 5 bases and 5 bases, with 14 bases remaining between them. CDR1 and CDR2 (germline): SEHNR, FQNEAQ (reference sequence). This CDR3 reads CASSPTGILDTQYF. CDR3 sequence (DNA): TGTGCCAGCAGCCCCACGGGGATCCTAGATACGCAGTATTTT.

CDR3 DNA: TGCGCCAGCAGCCTGACTAGCGTCCCGTCGAATACGCAGTATTTT. It codes for CASSLTSVPSNTQYF. The chain uses TRBV5-1 and TRBJ2-3; the match to TRBD2 covers 8 bases. Germline CDR1 is SGHRS and CDR2 is YFSETQ. The CDR3 loop spans 15 amino acids. With V trimmed by 4 bases and J by 7 bases, 11 bases remained unmatched.

The chain couples TRBV29-1 to TRBJ2-3; 7 nucleotides align to TRBD1. The CDR3 extends over 13 amino acids. The J segment lost 4 bases and the V segment lost 6 bases, leaving 7 bases of the junction unmatched. Germline V gives CDR1 SQVTM, CDR2 ANQGSEA. The CDR3 coding sequence is TGCAGCGTCCGACAGGGCGTGGCAGATACGCAGTATTTT. Protein sequence: CSVRQGVADTQYF.

This clone was picked up many times. The chain is built from TRBV5-1 and TRBJ2-4; a possible D gene is TRBD2 (6 bases). This CDR3 is built from 14 residues. In germline, CDR1 is SGHRS, CDR2 YFSETQ. Between the trimmed V and J ends, which lost 2 bases and 1 base, there was a span of 7 bases. The CDR3 is CASSLGGAKNIQYF. In DNA, the CDR3 is TGCGCCAGCAGCTTAGGAGGGGCCAAAAACATTCAGTACTTC.

The chain joins TRBV2 to TRBJ1-2; 9 nucleotides match TRBD1. Unmatched junction bases numbered 9, after V lost 10 bases and J lost 3 bases. This CDR3 spans 14 amino acids. Germline values: CDR1 SNHLY, CDR2 FYNNEI. The CDR3 DNA sequence: TGTGCCACGCTGGACCGGGACAGGGACTATGGCTACACCTTC. It is translated as CATLDRDRDYGYTF.

This chain connects TRBV4-2 to TRBJ2-3; 7 bases are a match to TRBD2. The germline CDR1 and CDR2 sequences are LGHNA and YNFKEQ. V lost 1 base to trimming and J lost 4 bases; unmatched junction nucleotides: 8. The CDR3 consists of 16 residues. The CDR3 sequence is CASSQVTSERSDTQYF. For the CDR3, the DNA is TGTGCCAGCAGCCAAGTAACTAGCGAGAGGTCAGATACGCAGTATTTT.

The J gene is TRBJ2-5, the V gene TRBV6-5; D is tentatively TRBD1 or TRBD2 (5 bases each). The CDR3 covers 14 residues. Between the trimmed V and J ends, which lost 6 bases and 2 bases, there was a span of 13 bases. Germline-derived CDR1 and CDR2 are MNHEY and SVGAGI. The CDR3 bases are TGTGCCAGCAGCCGGGACGAATGGCAAGAGACCCAGTACTTC. This codes for CASSRDEWQETQYF.

The V and J genes are TRBV7-8 and TRBJ2-2; the D gene is possibly TRBD2 (6 bases). The CDR3 runs 16 residues. CDR1 is SGHVS and CDR2 is FQNEAQ in the germline V gene. V was shortened by 1 base and J by 0 bases, with 9 bases between the two germline ends. The CDR3 is CASSLVSSANTGELFF. The CDR3 DNA reads TGTGCCAGCAGCTTAGTTTCTAGCGCGAACACCGGGGAGCTGTTTTTT.

This clone has a single count. The CDR3 here is CASTAAGGGEKLFF. The CDR3 DNA is TGTGCCAGTACCGCGGCGGGGGGCGGTGAAAAACTGTTTTTT. The rearrangement links TRBV19 to TRBJ1-4, with D perhaps TRBD1 (6 bases). The CDR3 runs to 14 residues. The V gene lost 7 bases and the J gene lost 7 bases, with 16 bases spanning the gap. In germline, CDR1 is LNHDA, CDR2 SQIVND (reference sequence).

This chain links TRBV6-1 with TRBJ1-2; D is possibly TRBD1 (5 bases). Germline V lookup: CDR1 MNHNS, CDR2 SASEGT. This CDR3 comprises 13 residues. Trimming left V 8 bases short and J 4 bases short, with 14 bases between. In DNA form, the CDR3 reads TGTGCCAGCTTAAGGGGCCGTGGCTATGGCTACACCTTC. Protein: CASLRGRGYGYTF.

The V gene is TRBV30, the J gene TRBJ2-5; D uncertain. V was pared by 1 base and J by 5 bases, with 11 bases between. Germline loops: CDR1 GTSNPN, CDR2 SVGIG (reference sequence). The CDR3 totals 13 residues. CDR3 in DNA: TGTGCCTGGAGTGGCGGCTTGCGGGAGACCCAGTACTTC. It translates to CAWSGGLRETQYF.

V and J are TRBV30 and TRBJ1-4; D not certain. Trimming removed 3 bases at V and 3 bases at J, with 14 bases between. CDR1 and CDR2 (germline): GTSNPN, SVGIG (reference sequence). The CDR3 has 15 residues. The CDR3 bases are TGTGCCTGGAGCGAGGATCGGGCGGCTAATGAAAAACTGTTTTTT. It translates to CAWSEDRAANEKLFF.

This clone was detected a few times. The rearrangement links TRBV6-6 to TRBJ2-5, with 12 bases identical to TRBD2. J lost 3 bases, V lost 6 bases, and 8 bases had no gene match. Per germline, CDR1 MNHNY and CDR2 SVGAGI (reference sequence). The CDR3 is 16 residues long. CDR3 DNA sequence: TGTGCCAGCAGACAGACTAGCGGGAGACAGAAAGAGACCCAGTACTTC. Its translation is CASRQTSGRQKETQYF.

This chain joins TRBV14 and TRBJ2-7; 12 bases map to TRBD2. V gave up 4 bases and J gave up 3 bases; unmatched junction bases: 4. The germline CDR1 and CDR2 sequences are SGHDN and FVKESK. This CDR3 region has 15 residues. Here the CDR3 reads CASSRGTSGFYEQYF. In DNA form, the CDR3 reads TGTGCCAGCAGCCGCGGGACTAGCGGGTTCTACGAGCAGTACTTC. Supplemented by reference TRBV14 and TRBJ2-7, the full variable domain reads EAGVTQFPSHSVIEKGQTVTLRCDPISGHDNLYWYRRVMGKEIKFLLHFVKESKQDESGMPNNRFLAERTGGTYSTLKVQPAELEDSGVYFCASSRGTSGFYEQYFGPGTRLTVT.

This clone has more than one count but fewer than ten. The chain links TRBV2 to TRBJ1-2, with D tentatively TRBD1 (6 bases). Germline loops: CDR1 SNHLY, CDR2 FYNNEI. The CDR3 loop spans 14 amino acids. Between the trimmed V and J ends, which lost 4 bases and 4 bases, there was a span of 13 bases. CDR3 sequence (DNA): TGTGCCAGCAGTGTTATGGGGGCCCGCTATGGCTACACCTTC. Translated: CASSVMGARYGYTF.

This clone turned up a few times. This chain links TRBV30 with TRBJ2-1; D gene ambiguous. CDR3 size: 13 residues. V lost 1 base, J lost 8 bases, and 12 bases lay in between. From germline, CDR1 is GTSNPN and CDR2 SVGIG (reference sequence). The CDR3, as DNA: TGTGCCTGGAGTGGCCCCCGAGTACATGAGCAGTTCTTC. It is translated as CAWSGPRVHEQFF.

The V call is TRBV18, the J call TRBJ2-5; TRBD2 matches at 7 bases. Trimming at V came to 5 bases and at J to 5 bases, leaving 11 bases not matched to a gene. The V gene's germline CDR1 is KGHSH and CDR2 LQKENI. The CDR3 totals 15 residues. The CDR3 region is CASSVIIGTTETQYF. The CDR3 coding sequence is TGTGCCAGCTCAGTTATTATCGGGACTACGGAGACCCAGTACTTC. The full variable domain, in which reference TRBV18 and TRBJ2-5 provide the parts outside the CDR3, is NAGVMQNPRHLVRRRGQEARLRCSPMKGHSHVYWYRQLPEEGLKFMVYLQKENIIDESGMPKERFSAEFPKEGPSILRIQQVVRGDSAAYFCASSVIIGTTETQYFGPGTRLLVL.